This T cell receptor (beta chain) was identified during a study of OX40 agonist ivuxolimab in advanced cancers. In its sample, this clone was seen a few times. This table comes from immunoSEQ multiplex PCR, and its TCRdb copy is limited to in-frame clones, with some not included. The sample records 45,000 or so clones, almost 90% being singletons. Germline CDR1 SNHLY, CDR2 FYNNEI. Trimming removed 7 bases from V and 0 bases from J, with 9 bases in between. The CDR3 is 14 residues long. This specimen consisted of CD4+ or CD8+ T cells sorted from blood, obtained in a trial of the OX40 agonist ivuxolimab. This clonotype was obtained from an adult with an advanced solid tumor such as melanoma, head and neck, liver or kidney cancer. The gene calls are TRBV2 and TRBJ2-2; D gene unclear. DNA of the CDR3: TGTGCCAGCAAACCTTGGGCGAACACCGGGGAGCTGTTTTTT. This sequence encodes CASKPWANTGELFF.